This is a list of T cell receptor beta chains from one sample in a study of stem cell transplantation in POMP-related autoinflammatory disease. The table came from immunoSEQ multiplex PCR; TCRdb's copy has only in-frame clones and leaves some out. This table has about 10,000 clones, around nine tenths appearing once. The material sequenced was CD8+ T cells from PBMCs, taken before stem cell transplantation. These receptors were taken from a human donor with POMP-related autoinflammation and immune dysregulation (PRAID). Both conserved end residues are part of each CDR3. Each record gives: D gene, clone size, J gene, V gene, CDR3 protein, CDR3 DNA. D genes are given only for firm matches. Not every row has a clone size; where given, it reads once, few, many or a size class.

. once TRBJ1-1 TRBV4-1 CASSQGHMDWNTEAFF TGCGCCAGCAGCCAAGGTCACATGGACTGGAACACTGAAGCTTTCTTT
TRBD2 . TRBJ2-4 TRBV7-9 CASSLGLAGGVLAKNIQYF TGTGCCAGCAGCTTAGGACTAGCGGGAGGGGTCTTAGCCAAAAACATTCAGTACTTC
. once TRBJ2-5 TRBV10-1 CASSGRDSRETQYF TGCGCCAGCAGTGGTCGAGACTCCCGAGAGACCCAGTACTTC
TRBD1 . TRBJ2-7 TRBV10-3 CAISEDRAYEQYF TGTGCCATCAGTGAGGACAGGGCCTACGAGCAGTACTTC
. . TRBJ2-4 TRBV5-8 CASILGGDRYF TGTGCCAGCATCCTCGGCGGGGATCGGTACTTC
TRBD1 . TRBJ2-6 TRBV27 CASTNPGQGASGANVLTF TGTGCCAGCACCAACCCGGGACAGGGGGCGTCAGGGGCCAACGTCCTGACTTTC
TRBD2 . TRBJ2-3 TRBV5-5 CASSLGVLAGDTQYF TGTGCCAGCAGCTTGGGGGTACTAGCGGGAGATACGCAGTATTTT
. . TRBJ1-1 TRBV6-5 CASSYSRGDTEAFF TGTGCCAGCAGTTACAGTCGGGGGGACACTGAAGCTTTCTTT
. . TRBJ1-4 TRBV19 CASSIGVGEWEKLFF TGTGCCAGTAGTATAGGAGTCGGTGAGTGGGAAAAACTGTTTTTT
. . TRBJ1-1 TRBV9 CASSVGDTGHTEAFF TGTGCCAGCAGCGTAGGGGACACCGGACACACTGAAGCTTTCTTT
. . TRBJ2-2 TRBV13 CASSRRPGELFF TGTGCCAGCAGCCGCCGTCCGGGGGAGCTGTTTTTT
TRBD1 . TRBJ1-4 TRBV7-9 CASSSDRGNEKLFF TGTGCCAGCAGCTCCGACAGGGGGAATGAAAAACTGTTTTTT
. . TRBJ2-3 TRBV28 CASSSISRADTQYF TGTGCCAGCAGTTCGATCTCCCGGGCAGATACGCAGTATTTT
. . TRBJ1-5 TRBV28 CASSSSAGGGQPQHF TGTGCCAGCAGTTCCTCGGCGGGGGGAGGTCAGCCCCAGCATTTT
. . TRBJ2-1 TRBV29-1 CSARVRGFSSYNEQFF TGCAGCGCCCGAGTGAGGGGGTTCAGCTCCTACAATGAGCAGTTCTTC
. . TRBJ2-1 TRBV9 CASSPSGSLGNEQFF TGTGCCAGCAGCCCGAGTGGTTCCCTCGGGAATGAGCAGTTCTTC
TRBD2 . TRBJ2-1 TRBV27 CASSLKGWEGLDNEQFF TGTGCCAGCAGTTTGAAGGGTTGGGAGGGTCTCGACAATGAGCAGTTCTTC
TRBD2 . TRBJ2-7 TRBV7-9 CASSPGLAGANYEQYF TGTGCCAGCAGCCCGGGACTAGCGGGAGCGAACTACGAGCAGTACTTC
. . TRBJ1-5 TRBV6-1 CASRGLVYSNQPQHF TGTGCCAGCAGGGGTTTGGTGTATAGCAATCAGCCCCAGCATTTT
. . TRBJ2-7 TRBV30 CAWSVLGVWYF TGTGCCTGGAGTGTACTGGGTGTTTGGTACTTC
. . TRBJ2-7 TRBV25-1 CASRAGDSYEQYF TGTGCCAGCAGGGCAGGGGACTCCTACGAGCAGTACTTC
. . TRBJ1-6 TRBV6-5 CASSYSRDSPLHF TGTGCCAGCAGTTACTCTCGGGATTCACCCCTCCACTTT
. . TRBJ2-2 TRBV25-1 CASSGDSLAVGELFF TGTGCCAGCAGTGGAGATTCACTAGCCGTCGGGGAGCTGTTTTTT
. . TRBJ1-1 TRBV6-5 CASSYSGGAGNEAFF TGTGCCAGCAGTTACTCGGGGGGCGCGGGTAATGAAGCTTTCTTT
. . TRBJ1-1 TRBV11-3 CASSSSPLNTEAFF TGTGCCAGCAGCAGTTCTCCTTTGAACACTGAAGCTTTCTTT
TRBD2 . TRBJ2-7 TRBV27 CASSLHQGLPYEQYF TGTGCCAGCAGTTTGCACCAGGGACTACCCTACGAGCAGTACTTC